The rows below give T cell receptor beta chains drawn from one sample of a study of neurological immune-mediated disorders. TCRdb re-analysed the 5' RACE reads in MiXCR, keeping a single row per CDR3 protein. This sample carries more than 50,000 distinct CDR3 sequences, around 24% of them seen once, and the ten largest clones take 4.6%. Sequencing was performed on PBMCs. Receptor source: a man between 60 and 70 years old with HTLV-1-associated myelopathy (HAM/TSP). The conserved cysteine and the conserved F or W are not part of the CDR3 here.

v_gene,j_gene,CDR3aa
TRBV6-6,TRBJ2-1,ASGRSGRSYNEQF
TRBV12-3/TRBV12-4,TRBJ2-5,ASSPGLAVIETQY
TRBV20-1,TRBJ2-3,SADGLARTDTQY
TRBV19,TRBJ2-1,ASMRVAGGPYGEQF
TRBV4-2,TRBJ1-1,ASSLAVTGTGNTEAF
TRBV5-1,TRBJ2-3,ASSEFVGDTQY
TRBV5-1,TRBJ1-1,ASSSGTAGNTEAF
TRBV5-1,TRBJ2-1,ASSSEGYNEQL
TRBV12-3/TRBV12-4,TRBJ1-1,ASSWEVNTEAF
TRBV4-1,TRBJ1-5,ASSQEPGDLNQPQH
TRBV7-9,TRBJ1-1,ASSLAGGGTEAF
TRBV7-9,TRBJ2-5,ASSLASGQETQY
TRBV12-3/TRBV12-4,TRBJ2-2,ASSLTSVNTGELF
TRBV7-2,TRBJ1-4,ANSPGGIGEKLF
TRBV10-3,TRBJ1-5,AISEGLRGQPQH
TRBV4-1,TRBJ2-2,ASSQTPGLAGSTGELF